The 19 T cell receptor beta chains below all came from one sample that was sequenced in a study of cytomegalovirus exposure and HLA in healthy donors. The PCR employed 60 Vbeta primers together with 13 Jbeta primers. Repertoires were generated with immunoSEQ multiplex PCR, while TCRdb's copy carries only in-frame clones and drops some. The sample holds fewer than 200,000 clones, around 80% seen once. The material sequenced was PBMCs. The receptors stem from a man aged 35-49 years in good health and CMV-seropositive.

The genes are TRBV5-1 and TRBJ2-7, with 11 nucleotides matching TRBD1. In germline, CDR1 is SGHRS, CDR2 YFSETQ. The CDR3 extends over 14 amino acids. The V and J ends lost 4 bases and 6 bases, in that order; junction bases with no gene match: 6. The CDR3 DNA sequence: TGCGCCAGCAGCGCCGGGACAGGGGGTATCGAGCAGTACTTC. It translates to CASSAGTGGIEQYF.

This clone has only one observation. V gene TRBV7-6 combines with J gene TRBJ2-7; a weak D match, TRBD2 (6 bases). Trimming cost V 1 base and J 7 bases, with 11 bases left between them. Per germline, CDR1 SGHVS and CDR2 FNYEAQ. CDR3 length: 13 residues. The CDR3 region has the DNA TGTGCCAGCAGCTTAGAACCGGCGGGAGAGCAGTACTTC. This encodes CASSLEPAGEQYF. Supplemented by reference TRBV7-6 and TRBJ2-7, the full variable domain reads GAGVSQSPRYKVTKRGQDVALRCDPISGHVSLYWYRQALGQGPEFLTYFNYEAQQDKSGLPNDRFSAERPEGSISTLTIQRTEQRDSAMYRCASSLEPAGEQYFGPGTRLTVT.

This chain joins TRBV5-1 and TRBJ2-7; 9 positions agree with TRBD1. J gave up 5 bases and V 3 bases, and 9 bases lay outside the gene matches. The CDR3 extends over 15 amino acids. Germline CDR1 reads SGHRS; CDR2 reads YFSETQ. CDR3 sequence reads: CASSSNAGTGNEQYF. In DNA form, the CDR3 reads TGCGCCAGCAGCTCCAACGCCGGGACAGGGAACGAGCAGTACTTC.

This rearrangement joins TRBV4-1 to TRBJ2-5, with D possibly matching TRBD2 (6 bases). Trimming removed 3 bases from V and 5 bases from J, with 16 bases in between. CDR3 length equals 15 residues. CDR1 is MGHRA, CDR2 YSYEKL, per germline. The chain's CDR3 is CASSHADGGRETQYF. The CDR3 nucleotides read TGCGCCAGCAGCCATGCGGACGGAGGGCGGGAGACCCAGTACTTC.

V gene TRBV7-8 combines with J gene TRBJ1-1; 9 bases match TRBD1. Losses at the gene ends were 1 base for V and 4 bases for J; bases not matched to a gene: 4. This CDR3 comprises 15 residues. CDR1 is SGHVS and CDR2 is FQNEAQ in the germline V gene. The CDR3 protein is CASSLEGDRVTEAFF. The CDR3 DNA reads TGTGCCAGCAGCTTAGAAGGGGACAGGGTCACTGAAGCTTTCTTT. The variable domain in full, completed from reference TRBV7-8 and TRBJ1-1, reads GAGVSQSPRYKVAKRGQDVALRCDPISGHVSLFWYQQALGQGPEFLTYFQNEAQLDKSGLPSDRFFAERPEGSVSTLKIQRTQQEDSAVYLCASSLEGDRVTEAFFGQGTRLTVV.

A word on this clone: At one boundary the junction diverges from the germline segment, which might be a read error. This rearrangement joins TRBV5-4 to TRBJ2-4, with D possibly being TRBD1 (8 bases). Germline V gives CDR1 SGHNT, CDR2 YYREEE (reference sequence). This CDR3 has 15 amino acids. CDR3 DNA sequence: TGTGCCAGCAGTGGCCTTGGACAGGGAGGGAACAGTCAGTACTTC. Residues: CASSGLGQGGNSQYF.

About this clone: The final CDR3 position lacks the conserved phenylalanine or tryptophan, pointing to a likely read error. Because the CDR3's place on the DNA is in doubt, the DNA is left out and the CDR3 is given as listed by TCRdb. This sequence joins TRBV6-1 and TRBJ2-4; the table's D gene call, TRBD1, was not cross checked with the DNA. The CDR3 numbers 13 amino acids, ends counted. Germline V gene lookup returns CDR1 MNHNS and CDR2 SASEGT. The CDR3 loop reads CASSDRGRTCSTS.

This clone occurred a few times. V and J are TRBV6-1 and TRBJ1-6, with 7 bases identical to TRBD1. From germline, CDR1 is MNHNS and CDR2 SASEGT. The CDR3 covers 14 residues. The J segment lost 11 bases and the V segment lost 6 bases, leaving 10 bases of the junction unmatched. DNA of the CDR3: TGTGCCAGCAGCGCGGACAGGATTGCGGCACCCCTCCACTTT. It translates to CASSADRIAAPLHF.

The chain recombines TRBV7-3 with TRBJ2-3; 9 nucleotides match TRBD2. Germline V CDR1 and CDR2: SGHTA, FQGTGA. The CDR3 runs to 15 residues. Unmatched junction bases numbered 4, after V lost 5 bases and J lost 1 base. The CDR3 sequence: CASSPQRGGTDTQYF. CDR3 in DNA: TGTGCCAGCAGCCCACAGCGGGGGGGCACAGATACGCAGTATTTT. Based on the CDR3 plus reference TRBV7-3 and TRBJ2-3, the full variable domain is GAGVSQTPSNKVTEKGKYVELRCDPISGHTALYWYRQSLGQGPEFLIYFQGTGAADDSGLPNDRFFAVRPEGSVSTLKIQRTERGDSAVYLCASSPQRGGTDTQYFGPGTRLTVL.

The V and J genes are TRBV2 and TRBJ1-4; 8 bases fit TRBD1. There are 15 residues in the CDR3. The ends lost 6 bases at V and 4 bases at J; junction bases unmatched: 7. Germline V gene lookup returns CDR1 SNHLY and CDR2 FYNNEI. CDR3 DNA: TGTGCCAGCAGGGACCCGGGACAGGTTAATGAAAAACTGTTTTTT. Protein product: CASRDPGQVNEKLFF. The full variable domain, rest sourced from reference TRBV2 and TRBJ1-4, is EPEVTQTPSHQVTQMGQEVILRCVPISNHLYFYWYRQILGQKVEFLVSFYNNEISEKSEIFDDQFSVERPDGSNFTLKIRSTKLEDSAMYFCASRDPGQVNEKLFFGSGTQLSVL.

V usage is TRBV28 and J usage is TRBJ2-3, with 7 bases that match TRBD1. The CDR3 sequence is 17 residues long. V shed 1 base, J shed 0 bases, and the junction held 7 bases outside the gene matches. Germline assignment: CDR1 MDHEN and CDR2 SYDVKM. In DNA form, the CDR3 reads TGTGCCAGCAGTTTATCAACCCTCAGGGGGAGCACAGATACGCAGTATTTT. This gives the protein CASSLSTLRGSTDTQYF.

This chain connects TRBV27 to TRBJ1-3, with D perhaps matching TRBD1 (6 bases). This CDR3 is 17 amino acids long. The germline V gene encodes CDR1 MNHEY and CDR2 SMNVEV (reference sequence). V lost 7 bases, J lost 0 bases, and 19 bases lay in between. The CDR3: CASNRTVLGSSGNTIYF. The CDR3 nucleotides are TGTGCCAGCAATAGGACAGTTTTGGGGAGCTCTGGAAACACCATATATTTT.

A single count supports this clone. The V call is TRBV7-8, the J call TRBJ1-2, with a tentative D call TRBD1 (5 bases). Trimming stripped 1 base from V and 6 bases from J, with 12 bases between. This CDR3 contains 14 residues. Germline V gene data show CDR1 as SGHVS and CDR2 as FQNEAQ. This CDR3 is CASSLVGQSHGYTF. The CDR3, as DNA: TGTGCCAGCAGCTTAGTGGGGCAGTCCCATGGCTACACCTTC.

The chain links TRBV19 to TRBJ1-1, with D perhaps TRBD1 (5 bases). The CDR3 runs to 13 residues. The V end was cut by 6 bases, the J end by 1 base, with 9 bases between. Germline-derived CDR1 and CDR2 are LNHDA and SQIVND (reference sequence). The CDR3 protein is CASSPDTNTEAFF. Written as DNA, the CDR3 is TGTGCCAGTAGCCCGGACACGAACACTGAAGCTTTCTTT.

The chain employs TRBV27 and TRBJ1-2; D may be TRBD1 (5 bases). Germline loops: CDR1 MNHEY, CDR2 SMNVEV (reference sequence). The CDR3 consists of 15 residues. The V end was cut by 3 bases, the J end by 6 bases, with 17 bases between. Here the CDR3 reads CASSLEVGGVDGYTF. CDR3 coding DNA: TGTGCCAGCAGTTTGGAGGTCGGGGGTGTTGATGGCTACACCTTC.

This chain connects TRBV5-6 to TRBJ1-2; no firm D call. The V end was cut by 2 bases, the J end by 3 bases, with 11 bases between. Germline values: CDR1 SGHDT, CDR2 YYEEEE. This CDR3 is 14 amino acids long. The DNA for the CDR3 is TGTGCCAGCAGCTTAACGGGTTCGGACTATGGCTACACCTTC. It translates to CASSLTGSDYGYTF.

The V call is TRBV7-2, the J call TRBJ1-2; tentatively, D is TRBD1 (5 bases). This CDR3 has 16 residues. Germline values: CDR1 SGHTA, CDR2 FQGNSA. The V and J ends lost 1 base and 2 bases respectively, with 14 bases between them. The CDR3: CASSLVRGWSNYGYTF. DNA of the CDR3: TGTGCCAGCAGCTTAGTTCGGGGGTGGAGCAACTATGGCTACACCTTC.

The chain joins TRBV29-1 to TRBJ1-4; unclear D gene. Trimming removed 1 base at V and 5 bases at J, with 11 bases between. The V gene's germline CDR1 is SQVTM and CDR2 ANQGSEA. CDR3 length: 14 residues. CDR3 region: CSVEGTEPNEKLFF. In DNA, the CDR3 is TGCAGCGTTGAAGGAACAGAACCAAATGAAAAACTGTTTTTT.

The chain combines TRBV28 with TRBJ2-2, with 8 bases lining up with TRBD1. Germline CDR1 reads MDHEN; CDR2 reads SYDVKM. The junction had 2 bases not matched to a gene; V was cut back by 2 bases and J by 0 bases. The CDR3 extends over 16 amino acids. CDR3 protein: CASSLLQGANTGELFF. CDR3 DNA sequence: TGTGCCAGCAGTTTACTACAGGGGGCGAACACCGGGGAGCTGTTTTTT.